The 29 T cell receptor beta chains below were found in one sample sequenced in a study of cytomegalovirus exposure and HLA in healthy donors. It was with 60 Vbeta and 13 Jbeta primers that the PCR ran. Sequenced by immunoSEQ multiplex PCR; TCRdb stores in-frame clones only, minus some. The table lists about 73,000 clones, around 80% of them singletons, with 1.1% in the top ten. Material: PBMCs. These TCRs come from a male donor in good health and CMV-seronegative.

The chain joins TRBV10-3 to TRBJ1-1; 7 nucleotides match TRBD1. The V segment lost 6 bases and the J segment 0 bases; nucleotides outside the gene matches: 10. In germline, CDR1 is ENHRY, CDR2 SYGVKD. This CDR3 comprises 16 residues. The CDR3 DNA follows: TGTGCCATCAGCGCGACCCGACAGGGTATGAACACTGAAGCTTTCTTT. Encoded protein: CAISATRQGMNTEAFF.

This rearrangement joins TRBV2 to TRBJ2-3; D remains unclear. The CDR3 consists of 12 residues. V lost 4 bases and J lost 5, with 7 bases in between. Germline assignment: CDR1 SNHLY and CDR2 FYNNEI. This chain's CDR3 is CASSGLGDTQYF. The CDR3 DNA reads TGTGCCAGCAGTGGACTGGGAGATACGCAGTATTTT.

This clone appeared a few times. The gene calls are TRBV19 and TRBJ2-3, with D possibly being TRBD1 (6 bases). This CDR3 contains 16 residues. V was trimmed by 6 bases and J by 3 bases, leaving 19 bases between them. Germline-derived CDR1 and CDR2 are LNHDA and SQIVND (reference sequence). This CDR3 reads CASSTALGAGTDTQYF. The DNA of the CDR3 is TGTGCCAGTAGCACGGCATTGGGGGCAGGGACAGATACGCAGTATTTT.

The chain has TRBV19 and TRBJ1-2; TRBD1 might be the D (6 bases). Germline V gene sequence: CDR1 LNHDA, CDR2 SQIVND (reference sequence). This CDR3 contains 13 residues. V was pared by 10 bases and J by 1 base, with 13 bases between. The CDR3 reads CATPTRGNYGYTF. Here the CDR3 DNA reads TGTGCCACACCGACCAGGGGTAACTATGGCTACACCTTC.

The rearrangement links TRBV18 to TRBJ1-1; perhaps TRBD1 as D (5 bases). Between the trimmed V and J ends, which lost 5 bases and 5 bases, there was a span of 9 bases. The CDR3 runs 12 residues. Germline V CDR1 and CDR2: KGHSH, LQKENI. The CDR3 loop reads CASSWGGTEAFF. CDR3 sequence (DNA): TGTGCCAGCTCATGGGGGGGAACTGAAGCTTTCTTT.

This clone was seen only once. The chain combines TRBV18 with TRBJ2-6, with TRBD1 identical over 8 bases. The CDR3 has 18 amino acids. Per germline, CDR1 KGHSH and CDR2 LQKENI. V shed 4 bases, J shed 0 bases, and the junction held 8 bases outside the gene matches. CDR3 nucleotides: TGTGCCAGCTCACTCTCCGGGACAGGCCTCTCTGGGGCCAACGTCCTGACTTTC. Translation gives CASSLSGTGLSGANVLTF.

The chain combines TRBV5-1 with TRBJ1-4; the match to TRBD1 covers 8 bases. The CDR3 loop spans 16 amino acids. V shed 0 bases and J 3 bases; nucleotides not matched to a gene: 4. The germline V gene has CDR1 SGHRS and CDR2 YFSETQ. CDR3 in amino acids: CASSLAPTGANEKLFF. Here the CDR3 DNA reads TGCGCCAGCAGCTTGGCCCCGACAGGGGCTAATGAAAAACTGTTTTTT.

The chain is built from TRBV30 and TRBJ2-7, with 9 bases identical to TRBD2. V was clipped by 4 bases and J by 5 bases; unmatched bases: 6. Per germline, CDR1 GTSNPN and CDR2 SVGIG (reference sequence). The CDR3 contains 13 residues. CDR3 amino acids: CAWIAGVGDEQYF. Here the CDR3 DNA reads TGTGCCTGGATAGCGGGAGTAGGCGACGAGCAGTACTTC.

This clone was recorded once. The chain is built from TRBV7-3 and TRBJ2-5; 13 nucleotides align to TRBD2. CDR1 is SGHTA, CDR2 FQGTGA, per germline. The CDR3 loop spans 15 amino acids. Trimming cost V 5 bases and J 5 bases; bases outside gene matches: 5. The CDR3 sequence is CASSRTSGSSETQYF. The DNA for the CDR3 is TGTGCCAGCAGCAGGACTAGCGGGAGTTCTGAGACCCAGTACTTC.

This clone appeared a few times. J is TRBJ1-3 and V is TRBV28; D call uncertain. The V end lost 5 bases, the J end lost 0 bases, and 11 bases lay between the germline ends. This CDR3 comprises 15 residues. Germline V lookup: CDR1 MDHEN, CDR2 SYDVKM. Here the CDR3 reads CASSLDGNSGNTIYF. Here the CDR3 DNA reads TGTGCCAGCAGTCTAGACGGAAACTCTGGAAACACCATATATTTT.

The V call is TRBV5-4, the J call TRBJ1-1; the D gene is possibly TRBD1 (5 bases). Trimming cost V 0 bases and J 0 bases, with 12 bases left between them. In germline, CDR1 is SGHNT, CDR2 YYREEE (reference sequence). This CDR3 contains 16 residues. CDR3 bases: TGTGCCAGCAGCTTGGGAAGACAGTCCATGAACACTGAAGCTTTCTTT. Protein sequence: CASSLGRQSMNTEAFF.

DNA for the CDR3: TGTGCCTGGAGTTTACCGGGACAGGGTAGTTCACCCCTCCACTTT. Its translation is CAWSLPGQGSSPLHF. The chain links TRBV30 to TRBJ1-6, with 9 nucleotides matching TRBD1. V gave up 2 bases and J gave up 9 bases; unmatched junction bases: 8. Germline CDR1 GTSNPN, CDR2 SVGIG (reference sequence). This CDR3 has 15 amino acids.

The J gene is TRBJ1-3, the V gene TRBV29-1; D ambiguous. V shed 4 bases and J shed 2 bases, with 6 bases lying between them. CDR1 is SQVTM and CDR2 is ANQGSEA in the germline V gene. This CDR3 comprises 12 residues. This chain's CDR3 is CSVVSPGNTIYF. The DNA for the CDR3 is TGCAGCGTTGTTAGCCCTGGAAACACCATATATTTT.

The CDR3 sequence: CAWGPGQGVVSTDTQYF. The CDR3 DNA reads TGTGCCTGGGGCCCGGGACAGGGGGTCGTTAGCACAGATACGCAGTATTTT. The rearrangement links TRBV30 to TRBJ2-3; 11 nucleotides agree with TRBD1. CDR3 length: 17 residues. Germline lookup yields CDR1 GTSNPN and CDR2 SVGIG (reference sequence). V lost 5 bases, J lost 0 bases, and 10 bases stayed unmatched.

There are a few counts of this clone. The J gene is TRBJ2-7, the V gene TRBV5-1; TRBD2 agrees at 13 bases. Germline CDR1 and CDR2: SGHRS and YFSETQ. CDR3 length equals 18 residues. J gave up 5 bases and V 0 bases, and 11 bases lay outside the gene matches. CDR3 amino acids: CASSLGLAGGKRGHEQYF. Here the CDR3 DNA reads TGCGCCAGCAGCTTGGGACTAGCGGGAGGTAAGAGGGGCCACGAGCAGTACTTC.

The chain employs TRBV7-6 and TRBJ1-3; D is ambiguous. The germline gives CDR1 SGHVS, CDR2 FNYEAQ. This CDR3 has 12 residues. V dropped 5 bases and J dropped 3 bases, with 5 bases sitting between them. The CDR3 sequence: CASSPGGNTIYF. The CDR3 coding sequence is TGTGCCAGCAGCCCCGGTGGAAACACCATATATTTT. The full variable domain, completed using reference TRBV7-6 and TRBJ1-3, is GAGVSQSPRYKVTKRGQDVALRCDPISGHVSLYWYRQALGQGPEFLTYFNYEAQQDKSGLPNDRFSAERPEGSISTLTIQRTEQRDSAMYRCASSPGGNTIYFGEGSWLTVV.

The rearrangement uses TRBV2 and TRBJ1-5; D is perhaps TRBD1 (5 bases). CDR1 and CDR2 from the germline V gene are SNHLY and FYNNEI. V was pared by 4 bases and J by 2 bases, with 9 bases between. The CDR3 contains 14 residues. The CDR3 DNA reads TGTGCCAGCAGTGGTGAAGGGGGCAATCAGCCCCAGCATTTT. As protein: CASSGEGGNQPQHF.

This clone was picked up a small number of times. This chain joins TRBV6-5 and TRBJ1-1, with 12 bases aligning to TRBD1. V lost 4 bases and J lost 10; bases outside the gene matches: 10. The CDR3 totals 15 residues. Germline CDR1 and CDR2: MNHEY and SVGAGI. This CDR3 reads CASSSPGTGGYTAFF. The CDR3 region has the DNA TGTGCCAGCAGTTCACCCGGGACAGGGGGCTACACAGCTTTCTTT.

The chain combines TRBV28 with TRBJ1-2; no firm D call. Trimming removed 5 bases from V and 6 bases from J, with 13 bases in between. The CDR3 is made up of 13 amino acids. Germline V gene data show CDR1 as MDHEN and CDR2 as SYDVKM. CDR3 DNA sequence: TGTGCCAGCAGTCCAGGTGGAAAGGATGGCTACACCTTC. It encodes CASSPGGKDGYTF.

This clone was seen once. The V call is TRBV5-1, the J call TRBJ2-7; 9 nucleotides align to TRBD1. CDR3 length: 15 amino acids. Germline V gives CDR1 SGHRS, CDR2 YFSETQ. The trim removed 4 bases at V and 4 bases at J, leaving 9 bases unmatched. The CDR3 bases are TGCGCCAGCAGCCCATCCGGGACAGGGATGTACGAGCAGTACTTC. Amino acids: CASSPSGTGMYEQYF. The full variable domain, its missing parts supplied by reference TRBV5-1 and TRBJ2-7, is KAGVTQTPRYLIKTRGQQVTLSCSPISGHRSVSWYQQTPGQGLQFLFEYFSETQRNKGNFPGRFSGRQFSNSRSEMNVSTLELGDSALYLCASSPSGTGMYEQYFGPGTRLTVT.

This clone was seen just once. The CDR3 nucleotides are TGTGCCAGCAGTTTAAACAGGGCCAACTATGGCTACACCTTC. Protein sequence: CASSLNRANYGYTF. This chain connects TRBV27 to TRBJ1-2; the D gene is possibly TRBD1 (6 bases). Trimming cost V 2 bases and J 2 bases, with 9 bases left between them. The CDR3 loop spans 14 amino acids. The germline V gene has CDR1 MNHEY and CDR2 SMNVEV (reference sequence).

The V call is TRBV7-9, the J call TRBJ1-3; D might be TRBD1 (6 bases). The CDR3 sequence is 17 residues long. Trimming removed 4 bases from V and 5 bases from J, with 21 bases in between. CDR1 is SEHNR and CDR2 is FQNEAQ in the germline V gene (reference sequence). The CDR3: CASSSARDTMRRNTIYF. In nucleotides, the CDR3 is TGTGCCAGCAGCTCAGCCCGGGACACAATGCGGAGAAACACCATATATTTT. Variable domain in full (rest from reference TRBV7-9 and TRBJ1-3): DTGVSQNPRHKITKRGQNVTFRCDPISEHNRLYWYRQTLGQGPEFLTYFQNEAQLEKSRLLSDRFSAERPKGSFSTLEIQRTEQGDSAMYLCASSSARDTMRRNTIYFGEGSWLTVV.

This chain links TRBV4-1 with TRBJ1-5; D is uncertain. This CDR3 contains 14 residues. Germline-derived CDR1 and CDR2 are MGHRA and YSYEKL. The germline V and J ends were trimmed by 1 base and 4 bases, with 8 bases remaining between them. CDR3 protein: CASSQVYGNQPQHF. The DNA of the CDR3 is TGCGCCAGCAGCCAAGTATACGGGAATCAGCCCCAGCATTTT.

The rearrangement joins TRBV6-1 to TRBJ1-1; D is unclear. The V gene's germline CDR1 is MNHNS and CDR2 SASEGT. This CDR3 is built from 15 residues. V was shortened by 9 bases and J by 2 bases, with 19 bases between the two germline ends. The CDR3 DNA follows: TGTGCCAGTCGATTCGAGAACCTTCCCAACACTGAAGCTTTCTTT. Its translation is CASRFENLPNTEAFF.

The chain is built from TRBV9 and TRBJ1-6; D call uncertain. Germline CDR1 is SGDLS and CDR2 is YYNGEE. CDR3 length equals 13 residues. Between the trimmed V and J ends, which lost 3 bases and 11 bases, there was a span of 12 bases. The CDR3 nucleotides are TGTGCCAGCAGCGGAACCACAGTTCCACCCCTCCACTTT. Translating it yields CASSGTTVPPLHF. The complete variable domain, with remaining parts taken from reference TRBV9 and TRBJ1-6, reads DSGVTQTPKHLITATGQRVTLRCSPRSGDLSVYWYQQSLDQGLQFLIQYYNGEERAKGNILERFSAQQFPDLHSELNLSSLELGDSALYFCASSGTTVPPLHFGNGTRLTVT.

This chain links TRBV29-1 with TRBJ1-2; D is unclear. This CDR3 is built from 12 residues. The germline CDR1 and CDR2 sequences are SQVTM and ANQGSEA. V shed 4 bases and J shed 6 bases, with 12 bases lying between them. The CDR3, as DNA: TGCAGCGTTGTTTTCAGTTCCCATGGCTACACCTTC. Amino acid sequence: CSVVFSSHGYTF. The complete variable domain, with remaining parts taken from reference TRBV29-1 and TRBJ1-2, reads SAVISQKPSRDICQRGTSLTIQCQVDSQVTMMFWYRQQPGQSLTLIATANQGSEATYESGFVIDKFPISRPNLTFSTLTVSNMSPEDSSIYLCSVVFSSHGYTFGSGTRLTVV.

The count of this clone is one. The V call is TRBV25-1, the J call TRBJ2-1; 12 nucleotides match TRBD1. CDR1 is MGHDK and CDR2 is SYGVNS in the germline V gene. The CDR3 extends over 13 amino acids. The junction had 4 bases not matched to a gene; V was cut back by 7 bases and J by 9 bases. The CDR3 sequence is CASKGQGAGEQFF. In DNA, the CDR3 is TGTGCCAGCAAGGGACAGGGGGCAGGTGAGCAGTTCTTC.

The chain links TRBV30 to TRBJ2-2; D is unresolved. Germline V gene sequence: CDR1 GTSNPN, CDR2 SVGIG (reference sequence). V lost 3 bases and J lost 5, with 10 bases in between. The CDR3 consists of 13 residues. This CDR3 reads CAWRASGTGELFF. The CDR3 coding sequence is TGTGCCTGGAGAGCGTCTGGGACCGGGGAGCTGTTTTTT.

The rearrangement joins TRBV5-6 to TRBJ1-5; D unresolved. There are 12 residues in the CDR3. Between the trimmed V and J ends, which lost 4 bases and 7 bases, there was a span of 9 bases. Germline-derived CDR1 and CDR2 are SGHDT and YYEEEE. The DNA of the CDR3 is TGTGCCAGCAGCGTTGGGCAACAGCCCCAGCATTTT. Protein product: CASSVGQQPQHF. Supplemented by reference TRBV5-6 and TRBJ1-5, the full variable domain reads DAGVTQSPTHLIKTRGQQVTLRCSPKSGHDTVSWYQQALGQGPQFIFQYYEEEERQRGNFPDRFSGHQFPNYSSELNVNALLLGDSALYLCASSVGQQPQHFGDGTRLSIL.